Shown below are 27 T cell receptor beta chains from a single sample sequenced in a study of somatic mutations in cytotoxic T cells in rheumatoid arthritis. The protocol was immunoSEQ multiplex PCR, while the TCRdb copy is restricted to in-frame clones and leaves out a portion. The data contain more than 13,000 clones, 72% of them singletons. The sample taken for sequencing was CD8+ T cells sorted from blood. The receptor set was obtained from an adult with rheumatoid arthritis.

V and J are TRBV21-1 and TRBJ2-7; the table's D gene call, TRBD2, was not cross checked with the DNA. TRBV21-1 constitutes a pseudogene. This CDR3 has 16 residues. DNA of the CDR3: TGTGCCAGCAGCAAAGGGGGGGGAGGGTGCTCCTACGAGCAGTACTTC. It encodes CASSKGGGGCSYEQYF.

V is TRBV14 and J is TRBJ1-2; 9 nucleotides align to TRBD1. The CDR3 has 15 amino acids. Germline CDR1 SGHDN, CDR2 FVKESK. The V segment lost 5 bases and the J segment 6 bases; nucleotides outside the gene matches: 10. CDR3 amino acids: CASSKLGTGRDGYTF. CDR3 DNA sequence: TGTGCCAGCAGCAAACTCGGGACAGGGAGGGATGGCTACACCTTC.

This chain uses TRBV27 with TRBJ2-1, with D maybe TRBD2 (5 bases). The germline gives CDR1 MNHEY, CDR2 SMNVEV (reference sequence). There are 15 residues in the CDR3. Between the trimmed V and J ends, which lost 8 bases and 10 bases, there was a span of 24 bases. DNA of the CDR3: TGTGCCAGCTTCCTCACTAGTAACTTCCCTGGGGAGCAGTTCTTC. Its translation is CASFLTSNFPGEQFF.

The J gene is TRBJ1-1, the V gene TRBV5-4; D is possibly TRBD1 (5 bases). Germline CDR1 and CDR2: SGHNT and YYREEE (reference sequence). Trimming took 4 bases from V and 6 from J, leaving 10 bases between them. This CDR3 spans 12 amino acids. The CDR3 spells CASSDATAEAFF. CDR3 DNA: TGTGCCAGCAGCGACGCGACAGCTGAAGCTTTCTTT.

CDR3 protein: CASSPFSTAEAFF. As DNA, the CDR3 is TGTGCCAGCAGTCCCTTTAGCACGGCTGAAGCTTTCTTT. The chain has TRBV25-1 and TRBJ1-1; D not resolved. The CDR3 runs to 13 residues. The germline V and J ends were trimmed by 5 bases and 6 bases, with 13 bases remaining between them. Germline V gene lookup returns CDR1 MGHDK and CDR2 SYGVNS.

The chain employs TRBV7-2 and TRBJ2-2; TRBD2 matches 14 bases. The CDR3 has 16 amino acids. The V gene's germline CDR1 is SGHTA and CDR2 FQGNSA. V lost 5 bases to trimming and J lost 4 bases; unmatched junction nucleotides: 3. CDR3: CASSRLAGGITGELFF. The CDR3 DNA is TGTGCCAGCAGCAGACTAGCGGGGGGGATCACCGGGGAGCTGTTTTTT.

The chain recombines TRBV30 with TRBJ1-2, with D possibly matching TRBD1 (5 bases). The CDR3 contains 12 residues. V dropped 4 bases and J dropped 4 bases, with 10 bases sitting between them. Germline CDR1 and CDR2: GTSNPN and SVGIG (reference sequence). CDR3 in DNA: TGTGCCTGGAATTTCGACAGCTATGGCTACACCTTC. Translating gives CAWNFDSYGYTF.

The chain joins TRBV7-9 to TRBJ2-3; TRBD1 is a possible D gene (5 bases). The CDR3 contains 16 residues. Trimming left V 5 bases short and J 0 bases short, with 15 bases between. In germline, CDR1 is SEHNR, CDR2 FQNEAQ (reference sequence). In DNA, the CDR3 is TGTGCCAGCAGCCAAGGGGCCTCTCCTAGCACAGATACGCAGTATTTT. It yields the protein CASSQGASPSTDTQYF.

This clone occurred a few times. The rearrangement uses TRBV2 and TRBJ2-1, with 12 positions matching TRBD2. The CDR3 contains 16 residues. The ends lost 3 bases at V and 5 bases at J; junction bases unmatched: 5. CDR1 is SNHLY, CDR2 FYNNEI, per germline. The CDR3 spells CASSDTSGGRDNEQFF. DNA for the CDR3: TGTGCCAGCAGTGACACTAGCGGGGGGCGCGACAATGAGCAGTTCTTC.

In its sample, this clone was seen a few times. J is TRBJ2-1 and V is TRBV9, with 9 bases lining up with TRBD2. The CDR3 is made up of 16 amino acids. Trimming took 3 bases from V and 4 from J; bases not matched to a gene: 8. Germline loops: CDR1 SGDLS, CDR2 YYNGEE. DNA of the CDR3: TGTGCCAGCAGCGCCCTTGGGAGCGGGGGGTACAATGAGCAGTTCTTC. This gives the protein CASSALGSGGYNEQFF.

The chain is built from TRBV5-3 and TRBJ1-2; 7 nucleotides line up with TRBD1. TRBV5-3 is assigned to the ORF class and has an uncertain function. This CDR3 spans 16 amino acids. V was pared by 4 bases and J by 1 base, with 10 bases of the junction left unmatched. CDR3 nucleotides: TGTGCCAGAAGCCCGGGGACAGTTTGTCTTAACTATGGCTACACCTTC. Its translation: CARSPGTVCLNYGYTF.

The rearrangement joins TRBV4-1 to TRBJ1-2; 12 positions match TRBD1. This CDR3 is built from 14 residues. The ends lost 4 bases at V and 4 bases at J; junction bases unmatched: 1. Per germline, CDR1 MGHRA and CDR2 YSYEKL. The DNA of the CDR3 is TGCGCCAGCAGCCGGGACAGGGGGCTCTATGGCTACACCTTC. Its translation: CASSRDRGLYGYTF.

This sequence joins TRBV9 and TRBJ2-2; the D is unclear. The V gene's germline CDR1 is SGDLS and CDR2 YYNGEE. V lost 2 bases, J lost 6 bases, and 14 bases lay in between. The CDR3 is 15 amino acids. CDR3 amino acids: CASSVGQVTSGELFF. CDR3 sequence (DNA): TGTGCCAGCAGCGTCGGGCAGGTGACCTCCGGGGAGCTGTTTTTT.

The chain uses TRBV14 and TRBJ2-7, with TRBD2 matching 10 bases. The germline gives CDR1 SGHDN, CDR2 FVKESK. With 3 bases clipped from V and 3 bases from J, the junction kept 8 bases outside the gene matches. This CDR3 comprises 16 residues. The CDR3 DNA reads as TGTGCCAGCAGCCAGGAGCTAGCGGGGGCGGACTACGAGCAGTACTTC. This codes for CASSQELAGADYEQYF.

In DNA form, the CDR3 reads TGTGCCAGCAGCTTGGAGAGGGAAAGGAACACCATATATTTT. Its protein product is CASSLERERNTIYF. J is TRBJ1-3 and V is TRBV7-9; D is ambiguous. Germline V gives CDR1 SEHNR, CDR2 FQNEAQ (reference sequence). Trimming took 3 bases from V and 7 from J, leaving 13 bases between them. The CDR3 sequence is 14 residues long.

This clone has a handful of counts. The CDR3 spells CASSPRGSYEQYF. Here the CDR3 DNA reads TGTGCCAGCAGCCCGCGAGGTTCGTACGAGCAGTACTTC. This sequence joins TRBV5-4 and TRBJ2-7; D uncertain. The germline CDR1 and CDR2 sequences are SGHNT and YYREEE (reference sequence). Trimming removed 4 bases from V and 4 bases from J, with 12 bases in between. This CDR3 contains 13 residues.

The gene calls are TRBV27 and TRBJ2-1, with 10 bases identical to TRBD2. This CDR3 is 13 amino acids long. Losses at the gene ends were 2 bases for V and 14 bases for J; bases not matched to a gene: 6. Germline CDR1 reads MNHEY; CDR2 reads SMNVEV (reference sequence). The CDR3 spells CASSLLAGVTEFF. CDR3 DNA sequence: TGTGCCAGCAGTTTACTAGCGGGGGTCACTGAGTTCTTC.

The genes are TRBV15 and TRBJ2-5; D could derive from TRBD1 or TRBD2 (6 bases each). V was pared by 6 bases and J by 2 bases, with 16 bases between. Germline V lookup: CDR1 LNHNV, CDR2 YYDKDF (reference sequence). The CDR3 totals 15 residues. CDR3 loop: CATSFERGLQETQYF. The CDR3 DNA is TGTGCCACCAGTTTCGAACGGGGGCTGCAAGAGACCCAGTACTTC.

V usage is TRBV7-3 and J usage is TRBJ2-3; 9 nucleotides agree with TRBD2. Germline V gene data show CDR1 as SGHTA and CDR2 as FQGTGA. The trim removed 4 bases at V and 4 bases at J, leaving 6 bases unmatched. The CDR3 length is 15 residues. The CDR3 nucleotides are TGTGCCAGCAGCTGGGCGGGGGGGCGACCAGATACGCAGTATTTT. It codes for CASSWAGGRPDTQYF. The complete variable domain, with remaining parts taken from reference TRBV7-3 and TRBJ2-3, reads GAGVSQTPSNKVTEKGKYVELRCDPISGHTALYWYRQSLGQGPEFLIYFQGTGAADDSGLPNDRFFAVRPEGSVSTLKIQRTERGDSAVYLCASSWAGGRPDTQYFGPGTRLTVL.

The chain links TRBV4-2 to TRBJ2-7, with 7 bases fitting TRBD2. The CDR3 totals 17 residues. V trimming: 0 bases; J trimming: 1 base; junction bases outside the gene matches: 9. In germline, CDR1 is LGHNA, CDR2 YNFKEQ. The CDR3 spells CASSQDKGREGSYEQYF. The CDR3 DNA reads TGTGCCAGCAGCCAAGATAAGGGCAGGGAGGGTTCCTACGAGCAGTACTTC.

V is TRBV5-6 and J is TRBJ2-5; no definite D call. The J call is uncertain, as TRBJ2-7 better fits the DNA end. Germline CDR1 and CDR2: SGHDT and YYEEEE. The CDR3 is 14 amino acids. The CDR3 reads CASSLGQASYEQYF. CDR3 nucleotides: TGTGCCAGCAGCTTGGGGCAGGCCTCCTACGAGCAGTACTTC.

The CDR3 spells CASSLPLAGKGYNEQFF. CDR3 in DNA: TGTGCCAGCAGCCTACCTCTAGCGGGAAAAGGTTACAATGAGCAGTTCTTC. The chain links TRBV7-9 to TRBJ2-1; 9 positions match TRBD2. This CDR3 has 17 amino acids. J was trimmed by 4 bases and V by 5 bases; bases with no gene match: 12. CDR1 is SEHNR and CDR2 is FQNEAQ in the germline V gene (reference sequence).

This rearrangement joins TRBV30 to TRBJ1-5; 10 positions agree with TRBD1. The V gene's germline CDR1 is GTSNPN and CDR2 SVGIG (reference sequence). V shed 2 bases and J 4 bases; nucleotides not matched to a gene: 5. The CDR3 extends over 15 amino acids. CDR3 sequence reads: CAWSSGQGGNQPQHF. The CDR3 nucleotides are TGTGCCTGGAGTTCCGGACAGGGGGGGAATCAGCCCCAGCATTTT.

The chain combines TRBV9 with TRBJ2-3; unclear D gene. Trimming took 0 bases from V and 4 from J, leaving 15 bases between them. In germline, CDR1 is SGDLS, CDR2 YYNGEE. This CDR3 spans 16 amino acids. CDR3 loop: CASSVDGTPGPDTQYF. In DNA form, the CDR3 reads TGTGCCAGCAGCGTAGATGGAACTCCCGGGCCAGATACGCAGTATTTT.

The gene calls are TRBV6-6 and TRBJ2-1; D may correspond to TRBD1 or TRBD2 (6 bases each). V was shortened by 2 bases and J by 3 bases, with 14 bases between the two germline ends. Per the germline V gene, CDR1 is MNHNY and CDR2 is SVGAGI (reference sequence). This CDR3 is 16 amino acids long. The CDR3 DNA reads as TGTGCCAGCAGTTACCGGGGGCAGCCTAACTACAATGAGCAGTTCTTC. It translates to CASSYRGQPNYNEQFF.

The V gene is TRBV7-2, the J gene TRBJ2-7; TRBD2 aligns across 8 bases. Germline V gene data show CDR1 as SGHTA and CDR2 as FQGNSA. The CDR3 totals 14 residues. J was trimmed by 4 bases and V by 5 bases; bases with no gene match: 7. The CDR3 DNA sequence: TGTGCCAGCAGCCCTGGCGGGGGGCGATACGAGCAGTACTTC. Translating gives CASSPGGGRYEQYF.

The chain couples TRBV4-2 to TRBJ1-1; TRBD1 is a possible D gene (5 bases). The CDR3 loop spans 15 amino acids. Trimming shortened V by 1 base and J by 6 bases, and 15 bases separated the two germline ends. Germline loops: CDR1 LGHNA, CDR2 YNFKEQ. The CDR3 loop reads CASSQGQGSSAEAFF. The CDR3 DNA sequence: TGTGCCAGCAGCCAAGGGCAGGGTAGTAGCGCTGAAGCTTTCTTT.